The 13 T cell receptor beta chains reported below all come from one sample, sequenced in a study of blood T cell repertoires in COVID-19. The protocol was immunoSEQ multiplex PCR, while the TCRdb copy is restricted to in-frame clones and leaves out a portion. There are roughly 160,000 clones in the sample; about 90% occur only once, and around 7% lies in the top ten. The source material was PBMCs or T cells enriched from blood (not recorded which). These receptors came from a woman in her 50s who had recovered from COVID-19.

The chain recombines TRBV21-1 with TRBJ2-1; TRBD2 reflects the table's D call only, with no check against the DNA. TRBV21-1 is described as a pseudogene. The CDR3 spans 20 residues. In nucleotides, the CDR3 is TGTGCCAGCAGCAAAGGGCAGCGGGACAAAGCCTTTCTGGTCCACAATGAGCAGTTCTTC. Encoded protein: CASSKGQRDKAFLVHNEQFF.

This clone has just one count. The chain is built from TRBV27 and TRBJ1-1; D is unclear. Trimming removed 2 bases at V and 1 base at J, with 8 bases between. Germline CDR1 reads MNHEY; CDR2 reads SMNVEV (reference sequence). The CDR3 extends over 14 amino acids. The DNA for the CDR3 is TGTGCCAGCAGTTTAGTCCCGGGGAACACTGAAGCTTTCTTT. Protein sequence: CASSLVPGNTEAFF.

The rearrangement uses TRBV19 and TRBJ2-7, with 13 bases aligning to TRBD2. Looked up from germline, CDR1 is LNHDA and CDR2 is SQIVND (reference sequence). With 4 bases clipped from V and 2 bases from J, the junction kept 5 bases outside the gene matches. The CDR3 runs 16 residues. CDR3 sequence: CASSKTSGRTTYEQYF. The CDR3 DNA follows: TGTGCCAGTAGTAAGACTAGCGGGAGGACCACCTACGAGCAGTACTTC.

The rearrangement joins TRBV7-6 to TRBJ2-5; no definite D call. Germline lookup yields CDR1 SGHVS and CDR2 FNYEAQ. The CDR3 totals 12 residues. The ends were cut back, 6 bases at V and 1 base at J, with 6 bases in the middle. The CDR3 nucleotides are TGTGCCAGCAGACAACCCCAAGAGACCCAGTACTTC. This translates into CASRQPQETQYF. Complete variable domain (other parts from reference TRBV7-6 and TRBJ2-5): GAGVSQSPRYKVTKRGQDVALRCDPISGHVSLYWYRQALGQGPEFLTYFNYEAQQDKSGLPNDRFSAERPEGSISTLTIQRTEQRDSAMYRCASRQPQETQYFGPGTRLLVL.

The chain has TRBV9 and TRBJ1-2, with 8 bases aligning to TRBD1. The V gene end was trimmed by 5 bases and the J gene end by 4 bases; junction bases not matched to a gene: 7. The germline gives CDR1 SGDLS, CDR2 YYNGEE. This CDR3 is built from 14 residues. The CDR3 is CASRPGGLSYGYTF. The CDR3 bases are TGTGCCAGCAGGCCAGGGGGCCTCAGCTATGGCTACACCTTC.

The chain employs TRBV6-6 and TRBJ1-2; 8 bases match TRBD1. This CDR3 comprises 12 residues. V shed 6 bases and J 8 bases; nucleotides not matched to a gene: 5. Germline V gene data show CDR1 as MNHNY and CDR2 as SVGAGI (reference sequence). The CDR3 here is CASSPRGRGYTF. The CDR3 nucleotides read TGTGCCAGCAGCCCCAGGGGGCGCGGCTACACCTTC.

This chain joins TRBV27 and TRBJ2-3; 8 bases are shared with TRBD2. With 5 bases clipped from V and 3 bases from J, the junction kept 4 bases outside the gene matches. CDR1 and CDR2 from the germline V gene are MNHEY and SMNVEV (reference sequence). There are 14 residues in the CDR3. The DNA for the CDR3 is TGTGCCAGCAGTAGCGGGAGAAAGACAGATACGCAGTATTTT. Protein product: CASSSGRKTDTQYF.

This clone was seen a few times. V is TRBV5-5 and J is TRBJ1-1; 12 positions agree with TRBD1. The CDR3 consists of 17 residues. The ends lost 0 bases at V and 3 bases at J; junction bases unmatched: 6. CDR1 SGHKS and CDR2 YYEKEE come from the germline V gene (reference sequence). CDR3 DNA: TGTGCCAGCAGCTTGGCTGGGACAGGGGGCTATGACACTGAAGCTTTCTTT. Its translation is CASSLAGTGGYDTEAFF.

The chain combines TRBV10-1 with TRBJ2-7, with D maybe TRBD2 (5 bases). The CDR3 has 13 residues. Trimming removed 2 bases from V and 6 bases from J, with 11 bases in between. The V gene's germline CDR1 is WNHNN and CDR2 SYGVQD (reference sequence). The CDR3 protein is CASSEVVLGEQYF. CDR3 nucleotides: TGCGCCAGCAGTGAGGTCGTACTAGGCGAGCAGTACTTC.

This chain links TRBV7-2 with TRBJ2-5, with TRBD2 as a possible D gene (6 bases). V dropped 3 bases and J dropped 2 bases, with 19 bases sitting between them. This CDR3 comprises 17 residues. CDR1 is SGHTA and CDR2 is FQGNSA in the germline V gene. In nucleotides, the CDR3 is TGTGCCAGCAGCTTGAGACTAGGTGGGCGCCCGCAAGAGACCCAGTACTTC. Protein sequence: CASSLRLGGRPQETQYF.

The chain links TRBV7-3 to TRBJ1-2; no clear D gene. The CDR3 has 12 amino acids. V was trimmed by 2 bases and J by 7 bases, leaving 8 bases between them. The germline CDR1 and CDR2 sequences are SGHTA and FQGTGA. The CDR3 DNA is TGTGCCAGCAGCTTATTTCTCCGTGGCTACACCTTC. It specifies CASSLFLRGYTF.

The rearrangement links TRBV5-5 to TRBJ2-7; D may be TRBD1 (6 bases). V gave up 1 base and J gave up 0 bases, with 8 bases separating them. This CDR3 contains 14 residues. Germline values: CDR1 SGHKS, CDR2 YYEKEE (reference sequence). Here the CDR3 reads CASSLYRDSYEQYF. The CDR3 DNA sequence: TGTGCCAGCAGCTTGTACAGGGACTCCTACGAGCAGTACTTC. Looking up the rest from reference TRBV5-5 and TRBJ2-7 gives the full variable domain: DAGVTQSPTHLIKTRGQQVTLRCSPISGHKSVSWYQQVLGQGPQFIFQYYEKEERGRGNFPDRFSARQFPNYSSELNVNALLLGDSALYLCASSLYRDSYEQYFGPGTRLTVT.

In its sample, this clone was seen a few times. The chain couples TRBV7-2 to TRBJ2-7; D call uncertain. This CDR3 comprises 13 residues. V was pared by 0 bases and J by 2 bases, with 5 bases between. The germline V gene encodes CDR1 SGHTA and CDR2 FQGNSA. Here the CDR3 DNA reads TGTGCCAGCAGCTTAGCGAGCGCCTACGAGCAGTACTTC. Encoded protein: CASSLASAYEQYF.